The subject of this entry is one T cell receptor beta chain. Its antigen is not known. The study ran its PCR with 60 Vbeta and 13 Jbeta primers. Clones were sequenced by immunoSEQ multiplex PCR, and TCRdb holds only the in-frame ones, with some missing. The sample table includes around 100,000 clones. The record originates from a study of cytomegalovirus exposure and HLA in healthy donors. Across the whole study: Among the 300 to 500 genotyped donors, approximately 80% were placed in the Caucasian-associated ancestry cluster. Overall study findings and caveats: Analysis performed later found more than 15,000 TCR beta sequences associated with HLA alleles at 0.05 false discovery rate. CMV serostatus stood as the only immune exposure information on hand.

V lost 3 bases and J lost 7; bases outside the gene matches: 9. Germline V CDR1 and CDR2: GTSNPN, SVGIG (reference sequence). The CDR3 spans 14 residues. This receptor was taken from a man between 35 and 55 years old in good health and CMV-seronegative. The chain combines TRBV30 with TRBJ1-2; 9 nucleotides agree with TRBD1. The sample consisted of PBMCs. This CDR3 reads CAWRLQGAVSGYTF. The DNA for the CDR3 is TGTGCCTGGAGGTTACAGGGGGCGGTTTCTGGCTACACCTTC.